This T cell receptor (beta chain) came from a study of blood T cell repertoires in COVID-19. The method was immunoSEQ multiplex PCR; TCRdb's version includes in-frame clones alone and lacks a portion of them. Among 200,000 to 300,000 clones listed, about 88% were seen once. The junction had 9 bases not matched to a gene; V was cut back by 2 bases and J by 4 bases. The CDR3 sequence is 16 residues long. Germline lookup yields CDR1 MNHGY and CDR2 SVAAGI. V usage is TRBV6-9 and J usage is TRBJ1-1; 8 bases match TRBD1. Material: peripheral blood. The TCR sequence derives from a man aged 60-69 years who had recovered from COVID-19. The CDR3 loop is CASSYPPRGHRTEAFF. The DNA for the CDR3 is TGTGCCAGCAGTTATCCCCCCAGGGGGCATCGCACTGAAGCTTTCTTT.